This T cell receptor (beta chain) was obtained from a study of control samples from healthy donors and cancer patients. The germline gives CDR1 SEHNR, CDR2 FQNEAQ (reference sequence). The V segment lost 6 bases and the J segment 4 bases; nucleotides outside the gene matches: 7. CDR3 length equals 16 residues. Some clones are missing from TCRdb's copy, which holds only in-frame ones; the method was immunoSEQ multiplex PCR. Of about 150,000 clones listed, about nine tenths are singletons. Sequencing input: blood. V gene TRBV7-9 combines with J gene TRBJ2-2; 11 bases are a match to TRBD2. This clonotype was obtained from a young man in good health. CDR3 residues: CASSRTSGRGTGELFF. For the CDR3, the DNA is TGTGCCAGCAGTCGTACTAGCGGGAGAGGCACCGGGGAGCTGTTTTTT.